The rows below give T cell receptor beta chains drawn from one sample of a study of shared clonotypes between healthy human individuals. Clones were sequenced by immunoSEQ multiplex PCR, and TCRdb holds only the in-frame ones, with some missing. The repertoire has some 2,100,000 clones, under 95% of them found once; the top ten carry about 1.5%. The sequenced material came from naive CD8+ T cells from PBMCs. These receptor sequences come from a man between 18 and 29 years old in good health. Some clones in this sample may be carry-over from other donors' samples. Both conserved end residues are part of each CDR3. The order of the fields is V gene, J gene, clone size, D gene, CDR3 protein, CDR3 DNA. D genes are given only for firm matches. Clone size appears in some rows only: once, few, many, or a class for an expanded clone.

V: TRBV28
J: TRBJ2-5
size: NA
D: TRBD2
CDR3: CASLGTSGQETQYF
DNA: TGTGCCAGCCTCGGGACTAGCGGACAAGAGACCCAGTACTTC

V: TRBV5-6
J: TRBJ2-2
size: NA
D: TRBD2
CDR3: CASSLGAGGMTGELFF
DNA: TGTGCCAGCAGCTTGGGAGCGGGAGGGATGACCGGGGAGCTGTTTTTT

V: TRBV27
J: TRBJ1-5
size: NA
D: NA
CDR3: CASSLQGGNQPQHF
DNA: TGTGCCAGCAGTTTACAGGGAGGCAATCAGCCCCAGCATTTT

V: TRBV9
J: TRBJ1-3
size: once
D: NA
CDR3: CASSVGGDTIYF
DNA: TGTGCCAGCAGCGTAGGGGGGGACACCATATATTTT

V: TRBV7-8
J: TRBJ1-1
size: NA
D: TRBD1
CDR3: CASSSTRGGQGPGDTEAFF
DNA: TGTGCCAGCAGCTCAACCCGAGGGGGACAGGGGCCCGGGGACACTGAAGCTTTCTTT

V: TRBV9
J: TRBJ2-1
size: NA
D: TRBD2
CDR3: CASSPSTSPWADEQFF
DNA: TGTGCCAGCAGCCCTTCGACTAGCCCATGGGCTGATGAGCAGTTCTTC

V: TRBV5-4
J: TRBJ2-4
size: NA
D: NA
CDR3: CASSLKNINIQYF
DNA: TGTGCCAGCAGCCTCAAAAACATAAACATTCAGTACTTC

V: TRBV11-2
J: TRBJ2-1
size: once
D: NA
CDR3: CASSPAFGYNEQFF
DNA: TGTGCCAGCAGCCCCGCCTTCGGATACAATGAGCAGTTCTTC

V: TRBV27
J: TRBJ1-4
size: NA
D: TRBD1
CDR3: CASSLLTLTGHPEKLFF
DNA: TGTGCCAGCAGTCTCCTCACCCTGACAGGGCATCCTGAAAAACTGTTTTTT

V: TRBV27
J: TRBJ2-2
size: NA
D: TRBD2
CDR3: CASSSFGGSRTGELFF
DNA: TGTGCCAGCAGTTCTTTTGGCGGGAGTCGAACCGGGGAGCTGTTTTTT

V: TRBV30
J: TRBJ1-5
size: NA
D: TRBD1
CDR3: CAWSVQDRGYQPQHF
DNA: TGTGCCTGGAGTGTACAGGACAGGGGGTATCAGCCCCAGCATTTT

V: TRBV28
J: TRBJ2-2
size: once
D: TRBD2
CDR3: CASSWPWWREGTGELFF
DNA: TGTGCCAGCAGTTGGCCCTGGTGGAGGGAGGGCACCGGGGAGCTGTTTTTT

V: TRBV19
J: TRBJ1-2
size: NA
D: NA
CDR3: CASSIGPLFPYGYTF
DNA: TGTGCCAGTAGTATAGGTCCCCTGTTTCCCTATGGCTACACCTTC

V: TRBV29-1
J: TRBJ2-1
size: NA
D: NA
CDR3: CSVLGPNDSYNEQFF
DNA: TGCAGCGTGCTGGGACCCAACGATTCATACAATGAGCAGTTCTTC

V: TRBV9
J: TRBJ2-2
size: NA
D: NA
CDR3: CASSVFRLANTGELFF
DNA: TGTGCCAGCAGCGTTTTTAGGCTAGCGAACACCGGGGAGCTGTTTTTT

V: TRBV4-3
J: TRBJ1-2
size: NA
D: NA
CDR3: CASSQVPPGPEVFLNYGYTF
DNA: TGCGCCAGCAGCCAAGTTCCTCCCGGGCCCGAGGTTTTCCTAAACTATGGCTACACCTTC

V: TRBV19
J: TRBJ2-7
size: once
D: NA
CDR3: CASSTKAMDEQYF
DNA: TGTGCCAGTAGTACAAAGGCCATGGACGAGCAGTACTTC

V: TRBV7-9
J: TRBJ2-7
size: NA
D: NA
CDR3: CASSQRTNSYEQYF
DNA: TGTGCCAGCAGCCAACGGACTAACTCCTACGAGCAGTACTTC

V: TRBV7-9
J: TRBJ2-7
size: NA
D: NA
CDR3: CASQGRGYEQYF
DNA: TGTGCCTCGCAGGGCAGGGGCTACGAGCAGTACTTC

V: TRBV28
J: TRBJ2-2
size: NA
D: NA
CDR3: CASSFPGTTENTGELFF
DNA: TGTGCCAGCAGTTTCCCCGGGACAACGGAGAACACCGGGGAGCTGTTTTTT

V: TRBV7-6
J: TRBJ2-1
size: NA
D: NA
CDR3: CASSLDEWGNNEQFF
DNA: TGTGCCAGCAGCTTAGATGAGTGGGGGAACAATGAGCAGTTCTTC

V: TRBV6-5
J: TRBJ2-1
size: NA
D: NA
CDR3: CASSTYGTTYNEQFF
DNA: TGTGCCAGCAGCACGTACGGGACAACCTACAATGAGCAGTTCTTC

V: TRBV4-1
J: TRBJ2-1
size: NA
D: TRBD2
CDR3: CASSQGGGLEEENEQFF
DNA: TGCGCCAGCAGCCAAGGGGGGGGACTAGAGGAGGAGAATGAGCAGTTCTTC

V: TRBV7-3
J: TRBJ2-7
size: NA
D: TRBD1
CDR3: CASSKTGATVHEQYF
DNA: TGTGCCAGCAGCAAGACAGGGGCGACAGTCCACGAGCAGTACTTC

V: TRBV7-9
J: TRBJ1-1
size: few
D: TRBD1
CDR3: CASSWNRDRPEAFF
DNA: TGTGCCAGCAGCTGGAACAGGGACAGGCCTGAAGCTTTCTTT

V: TRBV10-3
J: TRBJ1-3
size: NA
D: NA
CDR3: CAISEQGSGNTIYF
DNA: TGTGCCATCAGTGAACAAGGCTCTGGAAACACCATATATTTT

V: TRBV28
J: TRBJ1-4
size: NA
D: TRBD1
CDR3: CASRTGTVNEKLFF
DNA: TGTGCCAGCAGAACCGGGACAGTTAATGAAAAACTGTTTTTT

V: TRBV19
J: TRBJ2-7
size: NA
D: TRBD1
CDR3: CASSFRDRGDEQYF
DNA: TGTGCCAGTAGTTTCCGGGACAGGGGGGACGAGCAGTACTTC

V: TRBV13
J: TRBJ2-1
size: NA
D: NA
CDR3: CASSLVGDDGEQFF
DNA: TGTGCCAGCAGCTTAGTAGGGGACGACGGTGAGCAGTTCTTC

V: TRBV9
J: TRBJ2-2
size: NA
D: NA
CDR3: CASSVGDSGELFF
DNA: TGTGCCAGCAGCGTAGGGGATTCCGGGGAGCTGTTTTTT

V: TRBV7-6
J: TRBJ2-2
size: NA
D: NA
CDR3: CASSMDPNMLSGELFF
DNA: TGTGCCAGCAGCATGGACCCCAACATGTTGTCCGGGGAGCTGTTTTTT

V: TRBV14
J: TRBJ2-5
size: NA
D: NA
CDR3: CASSQFFPDETQYF
DNA: TGTGCCAGCAGCCAATTTTTTCCAGACGAGACCCAGTACTTC

V: TRBV13
J: TRBJ2-2
size: NA
D: TRBD1
CDR3: CASSSGQGYAGELFF
DNA: TGTGCCAGCAGCTCCGGACAGGGATATGCCGGGGAGCTGTTTTTT

V: TRBV28
J: TRBJ2-5
size: NA
D: NA
CDR3: CASSSPWAGEKRETQYF
DNA: TGTGCCAGCAGTTCCCCATGGGCAGGGGAAAAGCGAGAGACCCAGTACTTC

V: TRBV29-1
J: TRBJ1-2
size: NA
D: NA
CDR3: CSVDFHPKKGYTF
DNA: TGCAGCGTTGATTTTCACCCTAAGAAGGGCTACACCTTC

V: TRBV9
J: TRBJ2-1
size: NA
D: TRBD2
CDR3: CASSAGGGSEQFF
DNA: TGTGCCAGCAGCGCTGGGGGGGGATCTGAGCAGTTCTTC

V: TRBV7-2
J: TRBJ1-1
size: NA
D: NA
CDR3: CASSLVGVRTTEAFF
DNA: TGTGCCAGCAGCTTAGTGGGAGTTCGGACCACTGAAGCTTTCTTT

V: TRBV7-3
J: TRBJ2-5
size: NA
D: NA
CDR3: CASSLGPMALETQYF
DNA: TGTGCCAGCAGCTTAGGTCCCATGGCCCTAGAGACCCAGTACTTC

V: TRBV6-5
J: TRBJ2-7
size: once
D: NA
CDR3: CASSSPDGLWPYEQYF
DNA: TGTGCCAGCAGTTCCCCGGACGGATTATGGCCCTACGAGCAGTACTTC

V: TRBV7-3
J: TRBJ2-1
size: NA
D: NA
CDR3: CASVGMSPSVPNEQFF
DNA: TGTGCCAGCGTCGGCATGTCCCCCAGTGTCCCCAATGAGCAGTTCTTC

V: TRBV19
J: TRBJ1-5
size: NA
D: TRBD1
CDR3: CASSSGQGNSNQPQHF
DNA: TGTGCCAGTAGCTCGGGACAGGGCAATAGCAATCAGCCCCAGCATTTT

V: TRBV27
J: TRBJ2-5
size: NA
D: NA
CDR3: CASSFGKRETQYF
DNA: TGTGCCAGCAGTTTCGGCAAGCGCGAGACCCAGTACTTC

V: TRBV9
J: TRBJ2-2
size: NA
D: NA
CDR3: CASSVRGGGEYTLNTGELFF
DNA: TGTGCCAGCAGCGTAAGGGGAGGGGGCGAATATACTTTGAACACCGGGGAGCTGTTTTTT

V: TRBV6-5
J: TRBJ2-1
size: NA
D: NA
CDR3: CASSYLEGAYNEQFF
DNA: TGTGCCAGCAGTTACTTGGAGGGGGCTTACAATGAGCAGTTCTTC

V: TRBV6-5
J: TRBJ1-1
size: NA
D: NA
CDR3: CASSGNVDTEAFF
DNA: TGTGCCAGCAGCGGCAACGTGGACACTGAAGCTTTCTTT

V: TRBV7-8
J: TRBJ1-5
size: NA
D: NA
CDR3: CASSLQGRLSNQPQHF
DNA: TGTGCCAGCAGCTTACAGGGCCGGCTTAGCAATCAGCCCCAGCATTTT

V: TRBV27
J: TRBJ1-1
size: NA
D: TRBD1
CDR3: CASSLLMGQGANTEAFF
DNA: TGTGCCAGCAGCCTATTAATGGGACAGGGGGCGAACACTGAAGCTTTCTTT

V: TRBV6-5
J: TRBJ1-5
size: NA
D: TRBD1
CDR3: CAVGTANQPQHF
DNA: TGTGCCGTCGGGACAGCCAATCAGCCCCAGCATTTT

V: TRBV7-9
J: TRBJ2-5
size: NA
D: NA
CDR3: CASTPYPDEETQYF
DNA: TGTGCCAGCACCCCCTACCCCGATGAGGAGACCCAGTACTTC

V: TRBV5-1
J: TRBJ2-3
size: NA
D: NA
CDR3: CASSNLPTDTQYF
DNA: TGCGCCAGCAGCAACCTTCCCACAGATACGCAGTATTTT

V: TRBV18
J: TRBJ2-7
size: once
D: TRBD2
CDR3: CASSTRLAGTSYEQYF
DNA: TGTGCCAGCTCGACGAGACTAGCGGGGACCTCCTACGAGCAGTACTTC

V: TRBV27
J: TRBJ1-2
size: NA
D: NA
CDR3: CASSSAGSGYTF
DNA: TGTGCCAGCAGTTCCGCTGGGTCGGGTTACACCTTC

V: TRBV28
J: TRBJ2-1
size: NA
D: TRBD1
CDR3: CASSLTSGGNEQFF
DNA: TGTGCCAGCAGTTTAACCTCAGGGGGCAATGAGCAGTTCTTC

V: TRBV7-9
J: TRBJ2-7
size: NA
D: NA
CDR3: CASSPYNDEQYF
DNA: TGTGCCAGCAGCCCATACAATGACGAGCAGTACTTC